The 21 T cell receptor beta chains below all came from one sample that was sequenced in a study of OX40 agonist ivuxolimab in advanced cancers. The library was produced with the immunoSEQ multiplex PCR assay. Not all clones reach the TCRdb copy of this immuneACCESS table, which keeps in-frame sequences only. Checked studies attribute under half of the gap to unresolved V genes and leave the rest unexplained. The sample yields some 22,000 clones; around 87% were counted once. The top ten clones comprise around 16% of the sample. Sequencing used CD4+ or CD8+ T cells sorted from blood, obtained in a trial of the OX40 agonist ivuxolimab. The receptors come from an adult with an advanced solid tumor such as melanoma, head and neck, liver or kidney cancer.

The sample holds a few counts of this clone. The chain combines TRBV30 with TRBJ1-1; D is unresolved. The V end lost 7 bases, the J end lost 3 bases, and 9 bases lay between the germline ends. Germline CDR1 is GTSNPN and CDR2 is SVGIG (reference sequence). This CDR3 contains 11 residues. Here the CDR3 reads CASGRYTEAFF. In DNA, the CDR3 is TGTGCCTCTGGGAGATACACTGAAGCTTTCTTT.

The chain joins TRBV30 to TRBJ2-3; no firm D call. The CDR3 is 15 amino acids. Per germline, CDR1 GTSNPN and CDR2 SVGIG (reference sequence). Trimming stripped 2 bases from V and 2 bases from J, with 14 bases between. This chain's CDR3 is CAWSSVIGATDTQYF. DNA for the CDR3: TGTGCCTGGAGTTCAGTAATAGGTGCCACAGATACGCAGTATTTT.

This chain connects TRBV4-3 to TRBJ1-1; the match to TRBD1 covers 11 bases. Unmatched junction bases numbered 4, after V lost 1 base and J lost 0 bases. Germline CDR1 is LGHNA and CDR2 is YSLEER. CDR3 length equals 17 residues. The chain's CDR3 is CASSQARTGGMNTEAFF. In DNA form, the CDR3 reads TGCGCCAGCAGCCAAGCCCGGACAGGGGGCATGAACACTGAAGCTTTCTTT.

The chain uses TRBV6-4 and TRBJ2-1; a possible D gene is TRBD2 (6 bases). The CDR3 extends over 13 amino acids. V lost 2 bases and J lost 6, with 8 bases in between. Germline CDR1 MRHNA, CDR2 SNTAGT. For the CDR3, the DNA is TGTGCCAGCAGTGACCGGGACTCCAATGAGCAGTTCTTC. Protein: CASSDRDSNEQFF.

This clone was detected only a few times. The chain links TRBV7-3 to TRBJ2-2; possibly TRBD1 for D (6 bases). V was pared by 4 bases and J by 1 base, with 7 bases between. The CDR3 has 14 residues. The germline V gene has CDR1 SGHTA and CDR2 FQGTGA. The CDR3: CASSSTGNTGELFF. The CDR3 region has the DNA TGTGCCAGCAGCTCGACAGGGAACACCGGGGAGCTGTTTTTT.

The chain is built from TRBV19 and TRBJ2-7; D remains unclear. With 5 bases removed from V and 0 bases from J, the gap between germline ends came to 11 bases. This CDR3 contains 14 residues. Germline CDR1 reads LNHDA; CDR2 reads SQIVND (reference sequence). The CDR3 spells CASSALEDSYEQYF. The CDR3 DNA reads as TGTGCCAGTAGTGCCCTTGAGGACTCCTACGAGCAGTACTTC.

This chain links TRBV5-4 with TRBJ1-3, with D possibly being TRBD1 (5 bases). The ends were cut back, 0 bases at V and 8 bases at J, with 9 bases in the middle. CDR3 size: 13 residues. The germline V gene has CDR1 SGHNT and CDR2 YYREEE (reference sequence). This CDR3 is CASSLAGRDTIYF. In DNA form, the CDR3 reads TGTGCCAGCAGCTTGGCAGGGAGGGACACCATATATTTT.

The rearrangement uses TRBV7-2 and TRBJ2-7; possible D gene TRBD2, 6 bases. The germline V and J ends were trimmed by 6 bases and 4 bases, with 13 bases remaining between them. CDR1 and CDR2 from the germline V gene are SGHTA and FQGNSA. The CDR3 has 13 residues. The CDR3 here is CASRPPGVYEQYF. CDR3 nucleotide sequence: TGTGCCAGCAGACCGCCGGGGGTGTACGAGCAGTACTTC.

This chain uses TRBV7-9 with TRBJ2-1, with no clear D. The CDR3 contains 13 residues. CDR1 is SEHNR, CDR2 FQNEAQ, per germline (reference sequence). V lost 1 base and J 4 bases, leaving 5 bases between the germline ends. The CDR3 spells CASSLDGYNEQFF. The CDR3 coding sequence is TGTGCCAGCAGCTTAGACGGATACAATGAGCAGTTCTTC. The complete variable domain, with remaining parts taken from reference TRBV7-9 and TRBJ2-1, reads DTGVSQNPRHKITKRGQNVTFRCDPISEHNRLYWYRQTLGQGPEFLTYFQNEAQLEKSRLLSDRFSAERPKGSFSTLEIQRTEQGDSAMYLCASSLDGYNEQFFGPGTRLTVL.

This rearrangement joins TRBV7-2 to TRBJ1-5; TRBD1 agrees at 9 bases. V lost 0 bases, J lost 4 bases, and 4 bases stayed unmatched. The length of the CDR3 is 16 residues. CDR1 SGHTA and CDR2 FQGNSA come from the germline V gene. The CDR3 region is CASSLAGTGNNQPQHF. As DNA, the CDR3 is TGTGCCAGCAGCTTAGCGGGGACAGGGAATAATCAGCCCCAGCATTTT. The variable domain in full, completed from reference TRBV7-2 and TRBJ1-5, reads GAGVSQSPSNKVTEKGKDVELRCDPISGHTALYWYRQSLGQGLEFLIYFQGNSAPDKSGLPSDRFSAERTGGSVSTLTIQRTQQEDSAVYLCASSLAGTGNNQPQHFGDGTRLSIL.

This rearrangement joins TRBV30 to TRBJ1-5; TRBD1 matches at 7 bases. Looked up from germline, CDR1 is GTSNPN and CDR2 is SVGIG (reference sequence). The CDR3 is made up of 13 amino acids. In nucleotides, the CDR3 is TGTGGTGGGGAGGGGGCTAGCAATCAGCCCCAGCATTTT. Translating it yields CGGEGASNQPQHF.

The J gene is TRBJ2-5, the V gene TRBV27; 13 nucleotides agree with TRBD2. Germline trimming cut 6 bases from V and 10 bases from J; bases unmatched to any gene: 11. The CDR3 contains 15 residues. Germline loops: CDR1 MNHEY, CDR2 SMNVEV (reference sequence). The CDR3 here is CASSTGLAGAGDQYF. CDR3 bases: TGTGCCAGCAGCACTGGACTAGCGGGGGCAGGAGACCAGTACTTC.

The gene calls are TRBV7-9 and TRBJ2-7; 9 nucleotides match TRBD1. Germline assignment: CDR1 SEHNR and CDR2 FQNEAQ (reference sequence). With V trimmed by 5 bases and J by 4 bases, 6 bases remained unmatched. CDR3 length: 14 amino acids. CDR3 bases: TGTGCCAGCAGCGTCACAGGGGGCGAGTACGAGCAGTACTTC. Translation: CASSVTGGEYEQYF. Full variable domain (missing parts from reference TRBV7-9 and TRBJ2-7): DTGVSQNPRHKITKRGQNVTFRCDPISEHNRLYWYRQTLGQGPEFLTYFQNEAQLEKSRLLSDRFSAERPKGSFSTLEIQRTEQGDSAMYLCASSVTGGEYEQYFGPGTRLTVT.

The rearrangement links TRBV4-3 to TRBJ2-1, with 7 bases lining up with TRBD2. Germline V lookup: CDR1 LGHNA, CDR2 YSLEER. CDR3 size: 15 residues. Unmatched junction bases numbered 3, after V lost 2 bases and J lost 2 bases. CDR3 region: CASSQWGGTYNEQFF. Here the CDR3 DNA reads TGCGCCAGCAGCCAATGGGGGGGTACCTACAATGAGCAGTTCTTC.

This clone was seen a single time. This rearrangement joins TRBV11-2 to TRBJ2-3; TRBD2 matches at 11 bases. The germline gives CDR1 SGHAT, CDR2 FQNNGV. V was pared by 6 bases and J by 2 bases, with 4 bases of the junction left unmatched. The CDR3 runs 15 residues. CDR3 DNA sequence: TGTGCCAGCAGATCTAGCGGGGGGTACACAGATACGCAGTATTTT. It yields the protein CASRSSGGYTDTQYF.

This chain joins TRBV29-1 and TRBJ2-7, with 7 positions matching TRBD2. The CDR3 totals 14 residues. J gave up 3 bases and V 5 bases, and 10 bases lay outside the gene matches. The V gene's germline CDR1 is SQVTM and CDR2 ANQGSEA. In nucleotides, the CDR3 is TGCAGCGTTTATGGGGGGGGAAGGGACTACGAGCAGTACTTC. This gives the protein CSVYGGGRDYEQYF.

The CDR3 loop is CASSQEDTGGYNEQFF. Here the CDR3 DNA reads TGTGCCAGCAGCCAAGAGGATACGGGGGGCTACAATGAGCAGTTCTTC. The rearrangement joins TRBV4-2 to TRBJ2-1, with 7 positions matching TRBD2. CDR1 and CDR2 from the germline V gene are LGHNA and YNFKEQ. The CDR3 runs to 16 residues. V lost 0 bases to trimming and J lost 3 bases; unmatched junction nucleotides: 5.

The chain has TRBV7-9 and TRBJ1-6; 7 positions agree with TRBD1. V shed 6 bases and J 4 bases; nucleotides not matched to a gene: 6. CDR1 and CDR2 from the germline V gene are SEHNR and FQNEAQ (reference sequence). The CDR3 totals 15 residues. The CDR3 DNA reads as TGTGCCAGCAGTTTTGGACAGGTGTATAATTCACCCCTCCACTTT. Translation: CASSFGQVYNSPLHF.

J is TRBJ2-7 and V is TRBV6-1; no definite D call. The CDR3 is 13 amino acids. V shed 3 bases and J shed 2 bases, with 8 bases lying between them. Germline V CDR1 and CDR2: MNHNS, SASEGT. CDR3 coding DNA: TGTGCCAGCAGTGAGAACACGGCCTACGAGCAGTACTTC. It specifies CASSENTAYEQYF.

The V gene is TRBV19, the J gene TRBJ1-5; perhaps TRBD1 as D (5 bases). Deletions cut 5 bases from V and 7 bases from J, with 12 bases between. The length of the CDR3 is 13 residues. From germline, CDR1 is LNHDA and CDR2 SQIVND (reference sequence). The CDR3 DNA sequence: TGTGCCAGTAGTCTGACAGAGGAGCAGCCCCAGCATTTT. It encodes CASSLTEEQPQHF.

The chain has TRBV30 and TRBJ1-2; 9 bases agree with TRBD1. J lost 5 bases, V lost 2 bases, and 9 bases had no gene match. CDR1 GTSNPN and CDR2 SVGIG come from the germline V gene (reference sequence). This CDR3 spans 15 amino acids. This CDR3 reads CAWSLGQGASYGYTF. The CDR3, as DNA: TGTGCCTGGAGTCTGGGACAGGGCGCTTCGTATGGCTACACCTTC.